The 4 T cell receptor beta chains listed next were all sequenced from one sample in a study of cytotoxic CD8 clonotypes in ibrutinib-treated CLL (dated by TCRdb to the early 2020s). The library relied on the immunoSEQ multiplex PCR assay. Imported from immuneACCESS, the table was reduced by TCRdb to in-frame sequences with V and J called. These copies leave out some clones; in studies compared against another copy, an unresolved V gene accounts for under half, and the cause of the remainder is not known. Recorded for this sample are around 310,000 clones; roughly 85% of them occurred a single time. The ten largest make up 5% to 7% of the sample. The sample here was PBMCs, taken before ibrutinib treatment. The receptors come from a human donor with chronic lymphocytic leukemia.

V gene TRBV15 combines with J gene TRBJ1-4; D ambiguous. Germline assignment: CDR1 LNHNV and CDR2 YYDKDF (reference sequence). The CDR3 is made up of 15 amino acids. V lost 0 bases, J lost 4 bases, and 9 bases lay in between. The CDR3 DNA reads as TGTGCCACCAGCAGAGATTTGAGGAGTAATGAAAAACTGTTTTTT. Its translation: CATSRDLRSNEKLFF.

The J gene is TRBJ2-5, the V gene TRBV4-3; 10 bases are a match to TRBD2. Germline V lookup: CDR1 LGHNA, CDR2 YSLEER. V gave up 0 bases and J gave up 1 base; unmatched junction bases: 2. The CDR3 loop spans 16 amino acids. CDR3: CASSQEGLALQETQYF. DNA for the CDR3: TGCGCCAGCAGCCAAGAGGGACTAGCGCTCCAAGAGACCCAGTACTTC.

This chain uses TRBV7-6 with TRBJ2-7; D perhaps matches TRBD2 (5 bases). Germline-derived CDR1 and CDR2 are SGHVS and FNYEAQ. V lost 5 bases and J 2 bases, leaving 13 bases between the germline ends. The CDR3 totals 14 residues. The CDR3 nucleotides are TGTGCCAGCAGCCCCGGGGAGCGGACCTACGAGCAGTACTTC. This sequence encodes CASSPGERTYEQYF.

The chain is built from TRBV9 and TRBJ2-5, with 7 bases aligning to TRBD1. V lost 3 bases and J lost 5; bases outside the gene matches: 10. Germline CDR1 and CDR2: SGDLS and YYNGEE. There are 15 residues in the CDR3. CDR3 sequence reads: CASSAGTATPETQYF. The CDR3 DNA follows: TGTGCCAGCAGCGCCGGGACAGCCACCCCGGAGACCCAGTACTTC. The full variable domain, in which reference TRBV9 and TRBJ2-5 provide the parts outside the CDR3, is DSGVTQTPKHLITATGQRVTLRCSPRSGDLSVYWYQQSLDQGLQFLIQYYNGEERAKGNILERFSAQQFPDLHSELNLSSLELGDSALYFCASSAGTATPETQYFGPGTRLLVL.